The next 13 T cell receptor beta chains were all read from a single sample in a study of OX40 agonist ivuxolimab in advanced cancers. Assay: immunoSEQ multiplex PCR; the TCRdb copy retains only in-frame clones and omits some. The table lists tens of thousands of clones, about 86% of them singletons. Sequences were derived from CD4+ or CD8+ T cells sorted from blood, sampled in a trial of the OX40 agonist ivuxolimab. The receptors originated from an adult with an advanced solid tumor such as melanoma, head and neck, liver or kidney cancer.

The chain uses TRBV6-1 and TRBJ2-3; 10 bases map to TRBD2. CDR1 and CDR2 (germline): MNHNS, SASEGT. The CDR3 is 12 residues long. V gave up 8 bases and J gave up 6 bases; unmatched junction bases: 2. The CDR3 loop reads CASVSGRDTQYF. DNA of the CDR3: TGTGCCAGCGTTAGCGGGAGGGATACGCAGTATTTT.

Comments on this clone: Other DNA variants within this sample encode the same CDR3. The chain uses TRBV6-5 and TRBJ1-5, with D uncertain. Germline V CDR1 and CDR2: MNHEY, SVGAGI. This CDR3 is built from 13 residues. The V end was cut by 3 bases, the J end by 0 bases, with 3 bases between. The CDR3 loop reads CASSYGSNQPQHF. The CDR3 coding sequence is TGTGCCAGCAGTTATGGTAGCAATCAGCCCCAGCATTTT.

The count of this clone is one. The chain couples TRBV7-6 to TRBJ2-5, with no clear D. Germline V gene sequence: CDR1 SGHVS, CDR2 FNYEAQ. The CDR3 spans 14 residues. Trimming pared 0 bases from V and 5 bases from J, leaving 10 bases between. CDR3 DNA: TGTGCCAGCAGCTTAGCCCCCGCGGAGGAGACCCAGTACTTC. It encodes CASSLAPAEETQYF.

The chain combines TRBV6-5 with TRBJ1-4; D perhaps matches TRBD1 (5 bases). V was shortened by 5 bases and J by 7 bases, with 14 bases between the two germline ends. Germline V gives CDR1 MNHEY, CDR2 SVGAGI. The CDR3 length is 14 residues. The CDR3 bases are TGTGCCAGCAGTCAGGGCGGCAGTTCTGAAAAACTGTTTTTT. Translated, it gives CASSQGGSSEKLFF.

In this sample, this clone turned up a few times. The chain recombines TRBV18 with TRBJ1-1; D not resolved. The CDR3 runs to 14 residues. V was shortened by 0 bases and J by 1 base, with 6 bases between the two germline ends. Germline-derived CDR1 and CDR2 are KGHSH and LQKENI. The CDR3 loop reads CASSPPSANTEAFF. For the CDR3, the DNA is TGTGCCAGCTCACCACCGTCGGCGAACACTGAAGCTTTCTTT.

This chain joins TRBV19 and TRBJ1-5; D is unresolved. This CDR3 comprises 15 residues. Trimming removed 6 bases from V and 4 bases from J, with 16 bases in between. CDR1 is LNHDA, CDR2 SQIVND, per germline (reference sequence). This CDR3 is CASRPLLGRNQPQHF. The CDR3 DNA reads TGTGCCAGTAGACCCCTCTTAGGGAGAAATCAGCCCCAGCATTTT.

The chain is built from TRBV19 and TRBJ2-4; D possibly corresponds to TRBD1 (6 bases). The CDR3 length is 19 residues. CDR1 is LNHDA and CDR2 is SQIVND in the germline V gene (reference sequence). The ends were cut back, 2 bases at V and 1 base at J, with 21 bases in the middle. The DNA for the CDR3 is TGTGCCAGTAGTATATCGAGGTCAGGGGCCTACTTGGCCAAAAACATTCAGTACTTC. Its translation: CASSISRSGAYLAKNIQYF.

The CDR3 DNA reads as TGTGCCAGCAGCTTGGGCGGGGACTCCTACAATGAGCAGTTCTTC. Protein sequence: CASSLGGDSYNEQFF. The chain joins TRBV5-5 to TRBJ2-1, with a tentative D call TRBD2 (6 bases). Trimming stripped 0 bases from V and 0 bases from J, with 7 bases between. The CDR3 length is 15 residues. Per germline, CDR1 SGHKS and CDR2 YYEKEE (reference sequence).

The gene calls are TRBV5-5 and TRBJ1-5; 8 bases match TRBD1. Germline lookup yields CDR1 SGHKS and CDR2 YYEKEE (reference sequence). The CDR3 extends over 14 amino acids. V lost 3 bases, J lost 4 bases, and 3 bases stayed unmatched. In DNA, the CDR3 is TGTGCCAGCAGCTCGGGACAGGAGAATCAGCCCCAGCATTTT. It is translated as CASSSGQENQPQHF.

The V call is TRBV7-2, the J call TRBJ2-5; D is uncertain. Germline V CDR1 and CDR2: SGHTA, FQGNSA. V was shortened by 3 bases and J by 5 bases, with 16 bases between the two germline ends. The CDR3 is 15 amino acids. The CDR3 protein is CASSFQAGEKETQYF. In DNA, the CDR3 is TGTGCCAGCAGCTTTCAGGCCGGTGAGAAGGAGACCCAGTACTTC.

This rearrangement joins TRBV29-1 to TRBJ1-1, with D uncertain. CDR3 length: 11 residues. CDR1 is SQVTM and CDR2 is ANQGSEA in the germline V gene. Trimming took 7 bases from V and 6 from J, leaving 12 bases between them. CDR3 loop: CSAAQVSEAFF. CDR3 nucleotide sequence: TGCAGCGCAGCCCAGGTTTCTGAAGCTTTCTTT.

The chain combines TRBV10-2 with TRBJ1-1, with TRBD1 as a possible D gene (6 bases). The CDR3 consists of 14 residues. Looked up from germline, CDR1 is WSHSY and CDR2 is SAAADI. V lost 4 bases and J lost 5, with 14 bases in between. CDR3 nucleotide sequence: TGCGCCAGCAGTGTGTGGGGGGCTGGGACTGAAGCTTTCTTT. Translating it yields CASSVWGAGTEAFF.

The chain recombines TRBV19 with TRBJ2-2; maybe TRBD1 (5 bases). Germline V gives CDR1 LNHDA, CDR2 SQIVND (reference sequence). Trimming left V 3 bases short and J 6 bases short, with 14 bases between. This CDR3 has 15 amino acids. CDR3 region: CASSMRTGWAGELFF. CDR3 nucleotides: TGTGCCAGTAGTATGAGAACAGGATGGGCCGGGGAGCTGTTTTTT.